This TCR beta chain is drawn from a study of T cell responses to AZD1222 COVID-19 vaccine. The CDR3 length is 14 residues. The ends were cut back, 3 bases at V and 0 bases at J, with 9 bases in the middle. In germline, CDR1 is LNHDA, CDR2 SQIVND (reference sequence). Findings and caveats of the study: Repertoires were collected only later (after the peak T cell response had occurred). Reportedly, nearly half the spike-specific TCRs target unmutated variant regions.

Details on this clone: Antigen specificity is unknown.

The table came from immunoSEQ multiplex PCR; TCRdb's copy has only in-frame clones and leaves some out. The table shows more than 150,000 clones, with approximately 94% occurring only once. The sequenced sample was peripheral blood, obtained 28 days after the second AZD1222 dose. The TCR sequence derives from an adult who received the AZD1222 COVID-19 vaccine. This chain joins TRBV19 and TRBJ2-7; D is unresolved. The CDR3 bases are TGTGCCAGTAGTATCTGGGGAAACTCCTACGAGCAGTACTTC. It encodes CASSIWGNSYEQYF.